What follows describes a single T cell receptor (beta chain). The antigen is not known. This sample was taken from a study of beta chain features in type 1 diabetes. As for the study in general: About 98,000,000 sorted cells were examined across all samples.

Reverse transcription of all isolated RNA meant that expressed TCRB transcripts were sequenced. Some clones are missing from TCRdb's copy, which holds only in-frame ones; the method was immunoSEQ multiplex PCR. Altogether around 240,000 clones are present, roughly 70% being singletons, with the ten largest covering about 0.05%. This CDR3 has 12 amino acids. CDR1 MNHNY and CDR2 SVGAGI come from the germline V gene (reference sequence). Via CD45RO/CCR7/CD25/CD127/CD95/CD27, cells of the CD4+ naive, central memory, regulatory and stem cell-like memory subsets were sorted. Whole-study findings and limits: In type 1 diabetes patients, VDJ junctions had fewer insertions; deletions at these junctions were more frequent. The question left open here concerned HLA type influencing TCRB rearrangement.

This clonotype originated in a man aged 30-40 years in good health. The chain carries TRBV6-6 and TRBJ2-7; TRBD2 agrees at 10 bases. Sequencing used naive CD4+ T cells from blood. CDR3 in amino acids: CASEREGLEQYF. The DNA of the CDR3 is TGTGCGAGCGAGCGGGAGGGCCTAGAGCAGTACTTC.